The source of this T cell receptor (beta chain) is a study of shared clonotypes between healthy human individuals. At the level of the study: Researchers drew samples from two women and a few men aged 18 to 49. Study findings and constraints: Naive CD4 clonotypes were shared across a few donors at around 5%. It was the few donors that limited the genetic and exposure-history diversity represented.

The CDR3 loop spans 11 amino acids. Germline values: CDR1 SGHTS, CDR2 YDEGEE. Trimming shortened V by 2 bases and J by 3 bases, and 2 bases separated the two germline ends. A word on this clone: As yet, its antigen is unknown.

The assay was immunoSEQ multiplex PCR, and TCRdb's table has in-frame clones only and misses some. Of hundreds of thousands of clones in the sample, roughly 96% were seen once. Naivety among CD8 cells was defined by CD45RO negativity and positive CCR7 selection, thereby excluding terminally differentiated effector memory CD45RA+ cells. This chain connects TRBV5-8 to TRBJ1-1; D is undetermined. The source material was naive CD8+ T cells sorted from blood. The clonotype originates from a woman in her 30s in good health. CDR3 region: CASSLDTEAFF. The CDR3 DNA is TGTGCCAGCAGCTTAGACACTGAAGCTTTCTTT.